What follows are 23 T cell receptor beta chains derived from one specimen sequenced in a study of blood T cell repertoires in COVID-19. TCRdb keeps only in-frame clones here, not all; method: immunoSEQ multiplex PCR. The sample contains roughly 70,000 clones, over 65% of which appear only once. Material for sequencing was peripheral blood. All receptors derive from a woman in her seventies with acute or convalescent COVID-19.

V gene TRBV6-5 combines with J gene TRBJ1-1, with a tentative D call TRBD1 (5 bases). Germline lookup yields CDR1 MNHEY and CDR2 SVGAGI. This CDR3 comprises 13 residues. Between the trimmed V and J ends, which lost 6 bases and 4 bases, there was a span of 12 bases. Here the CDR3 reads CASSPKGVTEAFF. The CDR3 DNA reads TGTGCCAGCAGCCCAAAAGGGGTCACTGAAGCTTTCTTT.

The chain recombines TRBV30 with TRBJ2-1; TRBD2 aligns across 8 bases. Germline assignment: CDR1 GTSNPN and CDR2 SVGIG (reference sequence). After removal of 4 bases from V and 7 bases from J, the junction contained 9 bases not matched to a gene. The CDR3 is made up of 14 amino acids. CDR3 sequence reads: CAWTPPGLENEQFF. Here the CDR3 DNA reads TGTGCCTGGACCCCGCCGGGACTAGAAAATGAGCAGTTCTTC.

The CDR3 here is CASSRGLRYSYEQYF. The CDR3 region has the DNA TGTGCCAGCAGCCGGGGGCTGCGGTACTCCTACGAGCAGTACTTC. The V call is TRBV3-1 (or the pseudogene TRBV3-2), the J call TRBJ2-7; tentative D call: TRBD1 (6 bases). The CDR3 totals 15 residues. Germline CDR1 reads LGHDT; CDR2 reads YNNKEL (reference sequence). Trimming took 4 bases from V and 0 from J, leaving 13 bases between them.

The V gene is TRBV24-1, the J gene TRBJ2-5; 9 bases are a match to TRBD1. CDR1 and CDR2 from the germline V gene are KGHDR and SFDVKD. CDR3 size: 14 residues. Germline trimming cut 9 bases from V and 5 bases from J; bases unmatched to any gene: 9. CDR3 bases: TGTGCCACCTGCGGGACAGGGATTGGGGAGACCCAGTACTTC. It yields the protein CATCGTGIGETQYF.

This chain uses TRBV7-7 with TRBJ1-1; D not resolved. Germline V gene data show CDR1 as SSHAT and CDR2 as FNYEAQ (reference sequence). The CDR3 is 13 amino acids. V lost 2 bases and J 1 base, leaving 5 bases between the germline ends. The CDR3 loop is CASSLSWNTEAFF. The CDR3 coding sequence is TGTGCCAGCAGCTTAAGCTGGAACACTGAAGCTTTCTTT.

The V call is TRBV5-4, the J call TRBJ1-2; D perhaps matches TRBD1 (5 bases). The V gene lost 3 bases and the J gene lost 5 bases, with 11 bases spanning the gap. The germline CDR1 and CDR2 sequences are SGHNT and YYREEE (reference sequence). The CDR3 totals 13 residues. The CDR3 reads CASSSGGFYGYTF. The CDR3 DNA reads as TGTGCCAGCAGCTCCGGGGGTTTTTATGGCTACACCTTC. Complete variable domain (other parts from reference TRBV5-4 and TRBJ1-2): ETGVTQSPTHLIKTRGQQVTLRCSSQSGHNTVSWYQQALGQGPQFIFQYYREEENGRGNFPPRFSGLQFPNYSSELNVNALELDDSALYLCASSSGGFYGYTFGSGTRLTVV.

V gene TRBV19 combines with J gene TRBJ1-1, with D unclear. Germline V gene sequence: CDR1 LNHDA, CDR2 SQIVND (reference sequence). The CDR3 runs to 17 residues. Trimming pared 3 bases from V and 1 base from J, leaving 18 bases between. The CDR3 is CASSMFGAELRNTEAFF. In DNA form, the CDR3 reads TGTGCCAGTAGTATGTTTGGAGCAGAACTAAGGAACACTGAAGCTTTCTTT.

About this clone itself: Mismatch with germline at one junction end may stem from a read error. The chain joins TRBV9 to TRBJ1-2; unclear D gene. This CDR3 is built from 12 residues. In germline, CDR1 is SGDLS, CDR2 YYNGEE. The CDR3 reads CASSELGPERAF. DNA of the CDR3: TGTGCCAGCAGCGAACTCGGACCTGAGCGGGCCTTC.

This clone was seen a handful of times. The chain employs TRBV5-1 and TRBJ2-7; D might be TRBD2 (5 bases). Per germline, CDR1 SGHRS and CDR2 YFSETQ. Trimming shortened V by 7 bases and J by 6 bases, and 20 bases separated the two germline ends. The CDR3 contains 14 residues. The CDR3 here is CASAMASGVGEQYF. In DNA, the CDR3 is TGCGCCAGCGCCATGGCATCCGGGGTGGGCGAGCAGTACTTC. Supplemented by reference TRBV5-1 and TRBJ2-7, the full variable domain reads KAGVTQTPRYLIKTRGQQVTLSCSPISGHRSVSWYQQTPGQGLQFLFEYFSETQRNKGNFPGRFSGRQFSNSRSEMNVSTLELGDSALYLCASAMASGVGEQYFGPGTRLTVT.

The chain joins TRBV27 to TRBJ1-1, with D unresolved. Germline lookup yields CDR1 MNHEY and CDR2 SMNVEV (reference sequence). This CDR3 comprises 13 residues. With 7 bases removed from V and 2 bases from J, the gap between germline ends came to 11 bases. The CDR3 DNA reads TGTGCCAGCAATAACCACTTAAACACTGAAGCTTTCTTT. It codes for CASNNHLNTEAFF.

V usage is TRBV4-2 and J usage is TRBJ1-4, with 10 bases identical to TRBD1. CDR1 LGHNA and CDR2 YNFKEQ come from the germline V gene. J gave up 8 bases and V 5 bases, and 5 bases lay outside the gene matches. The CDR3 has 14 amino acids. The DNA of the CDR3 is TGTGCCAGCAGCTCCGGGACAGGGGAGGAAAAACTGTTTTTT. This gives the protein CASSSGTGEEKLFF.

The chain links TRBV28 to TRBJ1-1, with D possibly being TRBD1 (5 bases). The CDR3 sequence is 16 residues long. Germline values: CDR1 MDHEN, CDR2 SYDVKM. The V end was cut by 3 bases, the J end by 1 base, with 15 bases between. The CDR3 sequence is CASSLVSAGSNTEAFF. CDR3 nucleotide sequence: TGTGCCAGCAGTTTGGTCTCGGCAGGGTCGAACACTGAAGCTTTCTTT.

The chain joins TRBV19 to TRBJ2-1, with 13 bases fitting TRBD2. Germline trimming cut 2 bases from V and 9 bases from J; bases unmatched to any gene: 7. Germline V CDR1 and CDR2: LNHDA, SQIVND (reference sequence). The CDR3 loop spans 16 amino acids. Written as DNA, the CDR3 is TGTGCCAGTAGTATAACCGGGACTAGCGGGATTAGTGAGCAGTTCTTC. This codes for CASSITGTSGISEQFF.

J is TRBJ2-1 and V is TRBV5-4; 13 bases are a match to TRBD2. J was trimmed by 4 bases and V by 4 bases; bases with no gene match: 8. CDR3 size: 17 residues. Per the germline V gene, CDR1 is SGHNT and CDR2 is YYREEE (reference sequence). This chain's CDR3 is CASSPPTSGRGYNEQFF. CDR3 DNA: TGTGCCAGCAGCCCACCTACTAGCGGGAGGGGGTACAATGAGCAGTTCTTC.

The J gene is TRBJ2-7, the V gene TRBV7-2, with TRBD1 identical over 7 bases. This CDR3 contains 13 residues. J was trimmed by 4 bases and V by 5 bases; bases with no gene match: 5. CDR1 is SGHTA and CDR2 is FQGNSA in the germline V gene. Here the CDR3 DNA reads TGTGCCAGCAGCGGGGGACAGATTTACGAGCAGTACTTC. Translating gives CASSGGQIYEQYF. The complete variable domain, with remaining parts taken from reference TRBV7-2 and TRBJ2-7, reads GAGVSQSPSNKVTEKGKDVELRCDPISGHTALYWYRQSLGQGLEFLIYFQGNSAPDKSGLPSDRFSAERTGGSVSTLTIQRTQQEDSAVYLCASSGGQIYEQYFGPGTRLTVT.

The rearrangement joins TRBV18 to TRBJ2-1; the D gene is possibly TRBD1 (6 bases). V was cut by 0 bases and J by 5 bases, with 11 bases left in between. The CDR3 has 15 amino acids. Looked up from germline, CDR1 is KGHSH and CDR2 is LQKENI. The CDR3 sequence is CASSPPAGVDNEQFF. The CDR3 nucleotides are TGTGCCAGCTCACCACCGGCAGGGGTGGACAATGAGCAGTTCTTC. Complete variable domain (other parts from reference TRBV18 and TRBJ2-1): NAGVMQNPRHLVRRRGQEARLRCSPMKGHSHVYWYRQLPEEGLKFMVYLQKENIIDESGMPKERFSAEFPKEGPSILRIQQVVRGDSAAYFCASSPPAGVDNEQFFGPGTRLTVL.

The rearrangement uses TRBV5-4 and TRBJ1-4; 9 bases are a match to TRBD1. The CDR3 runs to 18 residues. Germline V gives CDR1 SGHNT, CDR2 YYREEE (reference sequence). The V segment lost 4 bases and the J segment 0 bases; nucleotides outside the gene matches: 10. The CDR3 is CASSRNPQGATTNEKLFF. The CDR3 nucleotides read TGTGCCAGCAGCCGAAACCCACAGGGGGCCACAACTAATGAAAAACTGTTTTTT. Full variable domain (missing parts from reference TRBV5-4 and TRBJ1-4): ETGVTQSPTHLIKTRGQQVTLRCSSQSGHNTVSWYQQALGQGPQFIFQYYREEENGRGNFPPRFSGLQFPNYSSELNVNALELDDSALYLCASSRNPQGATTNEKLFFGSGTQLSVL.

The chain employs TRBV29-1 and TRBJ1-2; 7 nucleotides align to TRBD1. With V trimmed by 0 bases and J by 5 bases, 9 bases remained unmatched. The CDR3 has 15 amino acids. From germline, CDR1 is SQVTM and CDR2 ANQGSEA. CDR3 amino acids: CSVEDRGMTGYGYTF. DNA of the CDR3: TGCAGCGTTGAAGATCGAGGGATGACAGGGTATGGCTACACCTTC.

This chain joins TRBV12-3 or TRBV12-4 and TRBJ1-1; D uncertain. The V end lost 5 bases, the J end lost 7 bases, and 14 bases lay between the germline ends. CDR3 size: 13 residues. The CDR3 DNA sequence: TGTGCCAGCAGTCCTCGTGCAGGAGGTGAAGCTTTCTTT. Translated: CASSPRAGGEAFF.

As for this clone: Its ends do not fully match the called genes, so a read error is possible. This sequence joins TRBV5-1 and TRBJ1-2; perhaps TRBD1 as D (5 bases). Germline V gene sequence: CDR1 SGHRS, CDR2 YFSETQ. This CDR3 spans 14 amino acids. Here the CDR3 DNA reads TGCGCCAGCACCTTGGTTGACAGAAAGTATGGCTACACCTTC. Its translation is CASTLVDRKYGYTF.

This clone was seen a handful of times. The CDR3 sequence is CASSPWTGGNTEAFF. The DNA of the CDR3 is TGTGCCAGTAGTCCATGGACAGGCGGGAACACTGAAGCTTTCTTT. The genes are TRBV19 and TRBJ1-1; TRBD1 aligns across 7 bases. Unmatched junction bases numbered 7, after V lost 5 bases and J lost 1 base. Germline V gene sequence: CDR1 LNHDA, CDR2 SQIVND (reference sequence). This CDR3 is built from 15 residues.

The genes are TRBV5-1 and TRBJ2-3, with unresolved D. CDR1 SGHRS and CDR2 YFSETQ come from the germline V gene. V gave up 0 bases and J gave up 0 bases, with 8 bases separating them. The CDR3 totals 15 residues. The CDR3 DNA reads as TGCGCCAGCAGCTTGGCCGAGTTTAGCACAGATACGCAGTATTTT. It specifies CASSLAEFSTDTQYF.

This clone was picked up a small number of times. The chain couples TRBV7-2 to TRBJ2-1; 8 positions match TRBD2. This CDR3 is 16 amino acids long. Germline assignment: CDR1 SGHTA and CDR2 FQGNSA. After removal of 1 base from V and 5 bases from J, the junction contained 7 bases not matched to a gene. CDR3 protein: CASSLGGGRIHNEQFF. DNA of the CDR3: TGTGCCAGCAGCTTAGGGGGCGGGAGGATCCACAATGAGCAGTTCTTC.